This is a list of T cell receptor beta chains from one sample in a study of CD8 T cells in Susac syndrome. TCRdb passed the immunoSEQ multiplex PCR reads through MiXCR, listing each CDR3 protein once. The table records about 400,000 distinct CDR3 sequences, 85% to 90% of them present only once. Sequencing was done on a sample of CD8+ T cells from PBMCs. These receptors were obtained from a human donor with multiple sclerosis. Each CDR3 is given with its conserved first and last residue. Each record gives: V gene, clone size, D gene, J gene, CDR3 protein, CDR3 DNA. A D gene is named only where the DNA matches it firmly. Size tells how often a clone was seen (once, few, many) or the class of an expanded clone, and some rows leave it out.

>TRBV5-1|-|TRBD1|TRBJ2-1
CASIHTGTGSGDEQFF
TGCGCCAGCATTCATACCGGGACAGGGAGTGGTGATGAGCAGTTCTTC
>TRBV27|-|-|TRBJ1-3
CASSSLGESSGNTIYF
TGTGCCAGCAGTTCCCTCGGGGAGAGCTCTGGAAACACCATATATTTT
>TRBV5-1|-|TRBD1|TRBJ2-3
CASSWTGFHTDTQYF
TGCGCCAGCAGCTGGACAGGATTTCACACAGATACGCAGTATTTT
>TRBV27|-|-|TRBJ2-3
CASSLWARVERTDTQYF
TGTGCCAGCAGTTTATGGGCTCGGGTGGAGCGCACAGATACGCAGTATTTT
>TRBV3-1|-|-|TRBJ1-2
CASSQEIGSNYGYTF
TGTGCCAGCAGCCAAGAAATCGGCAGTAACTATGGCTACACCTTC
>TRBV6-5|once|-|TRBJ2-7
CASRAGQITYEQYF
TGTGCCAGCAGAGCGGGACAGATAACCTACGAGCAGTACTTC
>TRBV29-1|-|-|TRBJ2-1
CSVEEGVSLYNEQFF
TGCAGCGTTGAAGAAGGGGTCAGCTTATACAATGAGCAGTTCTTC
>TRBV5-6|-|TRBD2|TRBJ2-7
CASSLMSGGSSYEQYF
TGTGCCAGCAGCTTGATGAGCGGGGGCAGCTCCTACGAGCAGTACTTC
>TRBV6-1|-|TRBD2|TRBJ2-2
CASSAAGDGVTGELFF
TGTGCCAGCAGTGCAGCGGGAGACGGTGTCACCGGGGAGCTGTTTTTT
>TRBV27|-|TRBD2|TRBJ2-7
CASMAPGGGLDYEQYF
TGTGCCAGCATGGCCCCCGGGGGGGGACTAGACTACGAGCAGTACTTC
>TRBV6-6|-|TRBD1|TRBJ1-2
CASSYYRGFIYGYTF
TGTGCCAGCAGTTACTACAGGGGGTTTATCTATGGCTACACCTTC
>TRBV10-1|-|-|TRBJ2-7
CASSEPRSGYEQYF
TGCGCCAGCAGTGAGCCTCGATCCGGGTACGAGCAGTACTTC
>TRBV5-1|few|-|TRBJ2-3
CASSLVGEGTDTQYF
TGCGCCAGCAGCTTGGTCGGGGAAGGGACAGATACGCAGTATTTT
>TRBV28|-|TRBD2|TRBJ2-7
CASSSIREGRYEQYF
TGTGCCAGCAGTTCAATACGGGAGGGACGCTACGAGCAGTACTTC
>TRBV11-2|-|-|TRBJ1-5
CASSSGLGMPQHF
TGTGCCAGCAGCTCAGGCCTAGGGATGCCCCAGCATTTT
>TRBV5-1|-|-|TRBJ2-7
CASSLKTEYYEQYF
TGCGCCAGCAGCTTGAAAACGGAGTACTACGAGCAGTACTTC
>TRBV7-9|-|-|TRBJ2-1
CASSSFSSFGEQFF
TGTGCCAGCAGCTCATTTTCTTCTTTCGGTGAGCAGTTCTTC
>TRBV9|-|TRBD1|TRBJ2-1
CASTPGTGVGNEQFF
TGTGCCAGCACACCCGGGACAGGGGTCGGGAATGAGCAGTTCTTC
>TRBV6-5|-|-|TRBJ1-1
CASNPTVMNTEAFF
TGTGCCAGCAACCCGACAGTTATGAACACTGAAGCTTTCTTT
>TRBV30|-|-|TRBJ1-1
CAWSLGQTTEAFF
TGTGCCTGGAGTCTCGGACAGACGACTGAAGCTTTCTTT
>TRBV16|-|-|TRBJ1-1
CASSQSTRRATPVEAFF
TGTGCCAGCAGCCAATCGACCCGCCGGGCCACCCCAGTCGAAGCTTTCTTT
>TRBV5-5|-|-|TRBJ2-7
CASSQSVAGSHHEQYF
TGTGCCAGCAGCCAATCCGTGGCAGGGTCTCACCACGAGCAGTACTTC
>TRBV27|-|TRBD1|TRBJ2-7
CASRLRGTFYEQYF
TGTGCCAGCAGACTCAGGGGGACCTTCTACGAGCAGTACTTC
>TRBV27|once|TRBD2|TRBJ2-7
CASSLGVAGPYEQYF
TGTGCCAGCAGTTTAGGAGTAGCGGGACCCTACGAGCAGTACTTC
>TRBV30|-|TRBD1|TRBJ2-7
CAWRAGQGWDEQYF
TGTGCCTGGAGGGCTGGACAGGGGTGGGACGAGCAGTACTTC
>TRBV12-3/TRBV12-4|-|-|TRBJ1-5
CASSLSRIGAQHF
TGTGCCAGCAGTTTATCGCGGATTGGAGCCCAGCATTTT
>TRBV7-3|-|TRBD2|TRBJ2-7
CASSLIGGGASEQYF
TGTGCCAGCAGCTTAATCGGGGGAGGGGCGAGCGAGCAGTACTTC
>TRBV29-1|-|-|TRBJ2-7
CSVTRSTTYEQYF
TGCAGCGTTACCCGGTCGACCACCTACGAGCAGTACTTC
>TRBV7-9|-|TRBD1|TRBJ2-1
CASSSPGGTGGLYEQFF
TGTGCCAGCAGCTCCCCGGGTGGGACAGGGGGCCTCTATGAGCAGTTCTTC
>TRBV30|-|TRBD1|TRBJ1-1
CAGQGDTEAFF
TGTGCCGGACAGGGGGACACTGAAGCTTTCTTT
>TRBV7-9|-|-|TRBJ2-1
CASSPGVGQLGDEQFF
TGTGCCAGCAGCCCAGGGGTCGGACAGTTGGGAGATGAGCAGTTCTTC
>TRBV5-8|-|-|TRBJ2-7
CASQGTLTSYEQYF
TGTGCCAGCCAGGGGACCCTCACCTCCTACGAGCAGTACTTC
>TRBV3-1|once|-|TRBJ2-1
CASSQDRQIYNEQFF
TGTGCCAGCAGCCAAGACCGACAGATCTACAATGAGCAGTTCTTC
>TRBV11-2|-|TRBD1|TRBJ1-2
CASSLLTGDFYGYTF
TGTGCCAGCAGCTTATTGACAGGGGACTTCTATGGCTACACCTTC
>TRBV13|-|-|TRBJ2-3
CASSFTHSRGADTQYF
TGTGCCAGCAGCTTTACTCACTCCAGAGGGGCAGATACGCAGTATTTT
>TRBV4-1|-|-|TRBJ2-2
CASSQVLDTGELFF
TGCGCCAGCAGCCAAGTTCTGGACACCGGGGAGCTGTTTTTT
>TRBV5-1|once|-|TRBJ2-3
CASSLTDRMWTDTQYF
TGCGCCAGCAGCTTGACCGACAGGATGTGGACAGATACGCAGTATTTT
>TRBV19|-|-|TRBJ1-3
CASSISALGNTIYF
TGTGCCAGTAGTATCTCTGCCCTCGGAAACACCATATATTTT
>TRBV7-8|-|-|TRBJ2-3
CASSFWRESPDTQYF
TGTGCCAGCAGCTTTTGGCGGGAATCCCCAGATACGCAGTATTTT
>TRBV29-1|-|-|TRBJ1-1
CSVPWSTEAFF
TGCAGCGTCCCCTGGTCGACTGAAGCTTTCTTT
>TRBV2|-|TRBD1|TRBJ1-1
CASSEQGGGTEAFF
TGTGCCAGCAGTGAACAGGGGGGAGGCACTGAAGCTTTCTTT
>TRBV28|-|TRBD2|TRBJ2-5
CATALGGGQETQYF
TGTGCCACCGCTCTTGGGGGAGGGCAAGAGACCCAGTACTTC
>TRBV19|-|TRBD1|TRBJ1-5
CASRVQGVNQPQHF
TGTGCCAGTAGGGTGCAGGGGGTAAATCAGCCCCAGCATTTT
>TRBV20-1|-|TRBD1|TRBJ1-2
CSAGTGTGLYYGYTF
TGCAGTGCTGGGACCGGGACAGGGTTGTACTATGGCTACACCTTC
>TRBV10-2|-|-|TRBJ1-2
CASSESGGESYGYTF
TGCGCCAGCAGTGAGTCGGGGGGGGAGAGCTATGGCTACACCTTC
>TRBV6-1|-|TRBD1|TRBJ2-3
CASSRSSGTEFPDTQYF
TGTGCCAGCAGTCGGTCGTCCGGGACAGAATTTCCAGATACGCAGTATTTT
>TRBV5-1|few|TRBD1|TRBJ2-5
CASSLEWGQEETQYF
TGCGCCAGCAGCTTGGAGTGGGGACAGGAAGAGACCCAGTACTTC